This TCR beta chain stems from a study of shared clonotypes between healthy human individuals. Study-level information: A couple of women and three men aged 18 to 49 made up the donors. Donors had three CD4 naive, three CD4 memory, two CD8 naive and one CD8 memory plate apiece. Study conclusions and caveats: Larger estimated richness was generally seen in naive subsets than in memory subsets.

Replicate PCRs from sorted subsets contained 200 ng DNA, which is around 30,000 T cell genomes. Here immunoSEQ multiplex PCR was the method, and the copy in TCRdb shows in-frame clones only, minus some. Among a few million clones listed, 85% to 95% were seen once. Naive CD8 cells lacked CD45RO and underwent positive selection for CCR7, leaving out terminally differentiated effector memory CD45RA+ cells. CDR1 is MGHRA and CDR2 is YSYEKL in the germline V gene. The CDR3 is 12 residues long. This clone has just one count. Its antigen is undetermined. Germline and junction disagree at one end, which may indicate a read error.

Sequenced: naive CD8+ T cells from PBMCs. This chain uses TRBV4-1 with TRBJ1-3; unclear D gene. The source is a man younger than 35 in good health. Some clones in this sample may be carry-over from other donors' samples. CDR3 residues: CSSSQGSNTIYF. The CDR3 DNA is TGCTCCAGCAGCCAAGGAAGTAACACCATATATTTT.